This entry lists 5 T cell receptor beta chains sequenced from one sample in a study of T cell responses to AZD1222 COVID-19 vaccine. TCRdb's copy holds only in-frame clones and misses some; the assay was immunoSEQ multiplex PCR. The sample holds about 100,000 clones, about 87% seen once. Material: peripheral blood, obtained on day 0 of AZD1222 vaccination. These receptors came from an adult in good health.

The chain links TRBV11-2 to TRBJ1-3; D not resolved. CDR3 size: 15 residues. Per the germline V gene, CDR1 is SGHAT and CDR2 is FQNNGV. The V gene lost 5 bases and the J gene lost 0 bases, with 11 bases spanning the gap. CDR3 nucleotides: TGTGCCAGCAGCCCTCGGGTCTTCTCTGGAAACACCATATATTTT. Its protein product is CASSPRVFSGNTIYF.

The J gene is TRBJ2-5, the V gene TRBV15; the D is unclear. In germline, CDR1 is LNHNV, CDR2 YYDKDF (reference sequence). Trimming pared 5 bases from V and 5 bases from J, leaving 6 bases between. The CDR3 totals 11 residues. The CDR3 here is CATSGSETQYF. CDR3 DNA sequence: TGTGCCACCAGCGGTTCGGAGACCCAGTACTTC.

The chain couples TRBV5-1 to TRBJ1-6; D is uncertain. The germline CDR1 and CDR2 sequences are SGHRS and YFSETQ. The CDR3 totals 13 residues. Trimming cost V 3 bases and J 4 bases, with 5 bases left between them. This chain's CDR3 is CASSSDYNSPLHF. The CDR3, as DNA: TGCGCCAGCAGCTCTGATTATAATTCACCCCTCCACTTT.

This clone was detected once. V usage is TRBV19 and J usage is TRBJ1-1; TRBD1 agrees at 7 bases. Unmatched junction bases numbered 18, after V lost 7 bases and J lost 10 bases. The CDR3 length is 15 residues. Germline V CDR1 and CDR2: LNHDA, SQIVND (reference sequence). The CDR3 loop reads CASTQLTGGQRGAFF. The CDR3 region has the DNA TGTGCCAGTACTCAGCTCACGGGGGGACAGCGCGGAGCTTTCTTT.

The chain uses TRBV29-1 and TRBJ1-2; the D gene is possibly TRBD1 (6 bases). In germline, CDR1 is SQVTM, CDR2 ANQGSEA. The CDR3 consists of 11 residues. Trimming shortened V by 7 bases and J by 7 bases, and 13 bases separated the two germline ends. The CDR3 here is CSARLGAGYTF. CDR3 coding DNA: TGCAGCGCCCGACTGGGGGCTGGCTACACCTTC.